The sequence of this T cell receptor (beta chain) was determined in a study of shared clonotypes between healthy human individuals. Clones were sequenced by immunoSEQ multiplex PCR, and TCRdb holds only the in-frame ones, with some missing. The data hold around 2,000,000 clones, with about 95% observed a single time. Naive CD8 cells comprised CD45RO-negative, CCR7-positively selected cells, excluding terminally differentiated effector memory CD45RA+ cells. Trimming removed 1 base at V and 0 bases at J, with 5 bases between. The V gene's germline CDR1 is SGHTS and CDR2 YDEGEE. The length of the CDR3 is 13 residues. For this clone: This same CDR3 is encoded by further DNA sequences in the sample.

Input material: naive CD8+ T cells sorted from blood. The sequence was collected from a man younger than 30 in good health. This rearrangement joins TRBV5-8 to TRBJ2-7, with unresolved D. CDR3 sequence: CASSLQDSYEQYF. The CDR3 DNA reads TGTGCCAGCAGCTTGCAGGACTCCTACGAGCAGTACTTC.